The rows below give T cell receptor beta chains drawn from one sample of a study of blood T cell repertoires in COVID-19. Clones were read by immunoSEQ multiplex PCR, and TCRdb kept only the in-frame ones, dropping some. Here the sample spans around 320,000 clones, almost 90% being singletons. The material sequenced was PBMCs or T cells enriched from blood (not recorded which). These receptors were taken from a woman under 30 with acute COVID-19. CDR3s include the opening cysteine and the closing phenylalanine or tryptophan. The order of the fields is CDR3 protein, CDR3 DNA, clone size, V gene, J gene, D gene, CDR3 length. The D gene is left open where the match is weak. Size is omitted from some rows. Given values are once, few, many or a class for expanded clones.

CDR3aa: CASSIGTGNYGYTF
CDR3nt: TGTGCCAGTAGTATCGGGACAGGGAACTATGGCTACACCTTC
abundance: .
v_gene: TRBV19
j_gene: TRBJ1-2
d_gene: TRBD1
len: 14

CDR3aa: CASSQVAGYQAFF
CDR3nt: TGTGCCAGCAGCCAAGTTGCGGGTTACCAAGCTTTCTTT
abundance: .
v_gene: TRBV3-1/TRBV3-2
j_gene: TRBJ1-1
d_gene: .
len: 13

CDR3aa: CASALAGVAYEQYF
CDR3nt: TGTGCCAGCGCTCTAGCGGGAGTCGCCTACGAGCAGTACTTC
abundance: .
v_gene: TRBV2
j_gene: TRBJ2-7
d_gene: TRBD2
len: 14

CDR3aa: CASSSPGTSGGRGEQYF
CDR3nt: TGTGCCAGCAGTTCCCCCGGGACTAGCGGGGGACGGGGCGAGCAGTACTTC
abundance: .
v_gene: TRBV28
j_gene: TRBJ2-7
d_gene: TRBD2
len: 17

CDR3aa: CASSGTGWSGEQYF
CDR3nt: TGTGCCAGCAGTGGGACAGGGTGGTCGGGCGAGCAGTACTTC
abundance: .
v_gene: TRBV2
j_gene: TRBJ2-7
d_gene: TRBD1
len: 14

CDR3aa: CASSQDMRTGQNSPLHF
CDR3nt: TGCGCCAGCAGCCAAGATATGCGGACAGGGCAAAATTCACCCCTCCACTTT
abundance: .
v_gene: TRBV4-1
j_gene: TRBJ1-6
d_gene: TRBD1
len: 17

CDR3aa: CASSHDLRTRRDGYTF
CDR3nt: TGTGCCAGTAGTCATGACCTACGGACACGGAGGGATGGCTACACCTTC
abundance: .
v_gene: TRBV19
j_gene: TRBJ1-2
d_gene: .
len: 16

CDR3aa: CASSLGTGGMNTEAFF
CDR3nt: TGTGCCAGCAGCCTGGGGACAGGGGGGATGAACACTGAAGCTTTCTTT
abundance: once
v_gene: TRBV5-8
j_gene: TRBJ1-1
d_gene: TRBD1
len: 16

CDR3aa: CASSWDSSTNEKLFF
CDR3nt: TGCGCCAGCAGCTGGGACAGTTCGACAAATGAAAAACTGTTTTTT
abundance: many
v_gene: TRBV5-1
j_gene: TRBJ1-4
d_gene: TRBD1
len: 15

CDR3aa: CASSFYQPQHF
CDR3nt: TGTGCCAGCAGTTTCTATCAGCCCCAGCATTTT
abundance: .
v_gene: TRBV28
j_gene: TRBJ1-5
d_gene: .
len: 11

CDR3aa: CASGIGQTNTEAFF
CDR3nt: TGTGCCAGCGGGATCGGACAGACCAACACTGAAGCTTTCTTT
abundance: .
v_gene: TRBV6-5
j_gene: TRBJ1-1
d_gene: .
len: 14

CDR3aa: CASLGTSGRGTGELFF
CDR3nt: TGTGCCAGCCTCGGGACTAGCGGGAGGGGCACCGGGGAGCTGTTTTTT
abundance: once
v_gene: TRBV6-6
j_gene: TRBJ2-2
d_gene: TRBD2
len: 16

CDR3aa: CASSQTSKGEQFF
CDR3nt: TGTGCCAGCAGTCAGACTAGCAAAGGAGAGCAGTTCTTC
abundance: once
v_gene: TRBV7-3
j_gene: TRBJ2-1
d_gene: TRBD2
len: 13